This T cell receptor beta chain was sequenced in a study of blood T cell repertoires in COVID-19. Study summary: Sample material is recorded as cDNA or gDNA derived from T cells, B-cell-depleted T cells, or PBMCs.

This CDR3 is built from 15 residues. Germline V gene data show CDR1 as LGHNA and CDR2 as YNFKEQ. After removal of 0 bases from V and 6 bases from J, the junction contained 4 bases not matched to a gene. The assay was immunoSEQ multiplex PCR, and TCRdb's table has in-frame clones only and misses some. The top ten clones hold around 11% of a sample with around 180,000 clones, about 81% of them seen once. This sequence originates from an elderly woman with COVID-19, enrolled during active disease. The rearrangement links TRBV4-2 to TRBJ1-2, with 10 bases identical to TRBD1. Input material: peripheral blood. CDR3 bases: TGTGCCAGCAGCCAAGAACGGGACAGGGGTCATGGCTACACCTTC. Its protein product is CASSQERDRGHGYTF.